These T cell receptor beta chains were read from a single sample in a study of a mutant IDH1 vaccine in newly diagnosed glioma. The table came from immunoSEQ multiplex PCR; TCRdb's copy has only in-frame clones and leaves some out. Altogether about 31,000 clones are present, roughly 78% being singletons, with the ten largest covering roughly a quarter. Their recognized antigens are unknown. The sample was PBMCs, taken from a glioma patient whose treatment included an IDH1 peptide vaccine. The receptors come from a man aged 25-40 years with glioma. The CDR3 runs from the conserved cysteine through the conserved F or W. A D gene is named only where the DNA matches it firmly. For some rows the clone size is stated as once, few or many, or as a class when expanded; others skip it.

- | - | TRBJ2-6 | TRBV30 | CAWSVPTDSGANVLTF | TGTGCCTGGAGTGTACCTACCGACTCTGGGGCCAACGTCCTGACTTTC
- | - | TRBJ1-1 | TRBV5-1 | CASSRTVMNTEAFF | TGCGCCAGCAGCCGAACAGTAATGAACACTGAAGCTTTCTTT
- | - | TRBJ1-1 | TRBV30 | CAWSTGGFSEAFF | TGTGCCTGGAGCACAGGAGGGTTCTCTGAAGCTTTCTTT
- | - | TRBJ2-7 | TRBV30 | CAWQIPGFYEQYF | TGTGCCTGGCAAATACCGGGATTTTACGAGCAGTACTTC
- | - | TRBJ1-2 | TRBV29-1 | CSEYSNYGYTF | TGCAGCGAGTACAGCAACTATGGCTACACCTTC
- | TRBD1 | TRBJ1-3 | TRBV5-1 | CASSLSQYPQDRVFSGNTIYF | TGCGCCAGCAGCTTGTCCCAATATCCACAAGACAGGGTTTTCTCTGGAAACACCATATATTTT
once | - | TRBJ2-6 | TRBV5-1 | CASKPLGQEISGANVLTF | TGCGCCAGCAAGCCACTAGGGCAGGAGATCTCTGGGGCCAACGTCCTGACTTTC
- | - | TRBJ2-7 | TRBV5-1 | CASSLEPGTYEQYF | TGCGCCAGCAGCTTGGAACCCGGGACCTACGAGCAGTACTTC
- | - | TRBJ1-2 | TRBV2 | CALRQVNYGYTF | TGTGCCTTACGACAGGTTAACTATGGCTACACCTTC
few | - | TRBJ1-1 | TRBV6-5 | CASSYSQGRTEAFF | TGTGCCAGCAGTTACTCCCAGGGAAGGACTGAAGCTTTCTTT
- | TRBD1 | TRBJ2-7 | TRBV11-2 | CASSVAPGQPTYEQYF | TGTGCCAGCAGCGTGGCGCCGGGACAGCCTACCTACGAGCAGTACTTC
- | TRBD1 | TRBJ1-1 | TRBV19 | CASNSIQGDHTEAFF | TGTGCCAGTAACTCAATACAGGGGGATCACACTGAAGCTTTCTTT
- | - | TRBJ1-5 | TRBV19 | CATQYSGVNQPQHF | TGTGCCACCCAGTATAGCGGGGTTAATCAGCCCCAGCATTTT
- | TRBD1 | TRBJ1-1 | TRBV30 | CARSGTGNTEAFF | TGTGCCCGCTCCGGGACAGGGAACACTGAAGCTTTCTTT
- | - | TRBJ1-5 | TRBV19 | CASSIGGASNQPQHF | TGTGCCAGTAGTATTGGGGGAGCTAGCAATCAGCCCCAGCATTTT
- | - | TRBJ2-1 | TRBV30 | CAWSAGDYAYNEQFF | TGTGCCTGGAGCGCAGGAGATTACGCCTACAATGAGCAGTTCTTC
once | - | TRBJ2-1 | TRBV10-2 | CASSEIGEAYNEQFF | TGCGCCAGCAGTGAGATAGGCGAGGCCTACAATGAGCAGTTCTTC